The T cell receptor beta chain under discussion was sequenced for a study of T cells in Graves' hyperthyroidism and ophthalmopathy (dated by TCRdb to between 2018 and 2021). Regarding the complete study: Peripheral blood was collected at initial diagnosis, before any treatment. To identify TCR V-J signatures that set the groups apart, the researchers used a discovery cohort of approximately 98 patients, made up of 40 to 45 with Graves' ophthalmopathy and about 60 with stable Graves' hyperthyroidism. Prospective prediction of ophthalmopathy was tested in an independent validation cohort of fewer than 20 hyperthyroidism patients and 15 to 17 patients who later progressed to ophthalmopathy. The approximately 90 discovery patients were divided at random into training and test sets in a 7:3 ratio. In addition, the study compared T-cell repertoires in thyroid tissue and in blood from 6 or 7 Graves' hyperthyroidism patients. Once sampling was done, hyperthyroidism patients were given methimazole at a starting dose of 30 mg daily, whereas ophthalmopathy patients were given high-dose intravenous methylprednisolone. According to the paper, TCR Vbeta CDR3 sequencing was carried out on more than 120 peripheral blood samples, which came from more than 40 ophthalmopathy, around 75 hyperthyroidism and roughly 17 progressor patients.

Reading from cysteine to phenylalanine, the CDR3 counts 15 amino acids. Here the CDR3 DNA is all that survives: 45 bases in frame from base 1. Germline trimming amounts to 4 bases on V and 3 bases on J, with 9 as the count of junction bases outside the gene matches. According to the germline V gene, CDR1 reads MDHEN and CDR2 reads SYDVKM. The TCR beta CDR3 regions were amplified from the RNA transcripts. The TCR CDR3 was subjected to a first round of RT-PCR using the HTBI primer set and the Qiagen OneStep RT-PCR kit. Libraries were constructed in a second round of multiplex PCR, after which size selection and purification were performed. The libraries were sequenced on an Illumina HiSeq2000 using paired-end 100 bp reads. Per the original workflow: SOAPnuke was used to process the raw data, with reads discarded if the reads contained adapters or uncalled bases, had a mean Phred below 15, or lacked an exact constant-primer or identifier match. COPE v1.2.5 was used to merge high-quality paired reads, and clonotypes were defined as unique nucleotide sequences. MiTCR v1.1 was used to align clonotypes to the IMGT TRBV, TRBD and TRBJ reference segments. Only V-J combinations with frequency above 0.0001, covering about 99% of repertoires, were analysed. A TCS score was defined as the ratio between F50 (clonal expansion) and ExV (chaos), using BLOSUM62-based TCRdist between CDR3 peptides within each V-J. Welch's t-statistics and random forest reduced roughly 530 V-J features to 13, which were used in a naive Bayes classifier (R e1071). Through fastp at Q25 and MiXCR, TCRdb rebuilt clones from the public reads, retaining in-frame beta chains. Rows are unified per CDR3 protein, each entry keeping the most common DNA and genes. For this entry, the V and J calls and clone size follow TCRdb and not the study's own pipeline. A total of hundreds of thousands of distinct CDR3 sequences appear in this sample, roughly 17% of them only once. Clones ranked in the top ten supply 18% of the sample.

This clonotype occurred many times. What this receptor recognizes is not known. Qualities for individual bases were not recorded, and no much larger clone is one base off. A patient counted as having stable Graves' hyperthyroidism if no progression to ophthalmopathy occurred over 18 months of follow-up. Hyperthyroidism patients were newly diagnosed, with disease duration under 2 months, and aged 18 to 65 years. Patients with uncontrolled infections, other autoimmune diseases, pregnancy or lactation were excluded. Diagnoses were established on the basis of clinical symptoms, serum thyroxine and TRAb, thyroid ultrasound, and orbital computed tomography. Ficoll-Paque density gradient centrifugation was used to isolate PBMCs from around 9.1 ml of fresh peripheral blood. Total RNA was extracted using Trizol reagent, and RNA quality was assessed on an Agilent 2100 Bioanalyzer. Overall study outcomes, separate from this receptor: Most expanded thyroid clonotypes (frequency above 0.001) were also detected in blood, suggesting blood repertoires may reflect thyroid immune responses. In cross-validation, a model built on a 13 V-J signature told ophthalmopathy apart from stable hyperthyroidism with approximately 91% sensitivity and roughly 83% specificity, and in testing the same model reached 80%/75%. In validation, progression to ophthalmopathy was predicted by the model with about 70% sensitivity and 72% to 80% specificity, a median of approximately 6.5 months before onset. Sample size was not statistically predetermined, and investigators were not blinded to group allocation.

This chain joins TRBV28 to TRBJ2-7; a stretch of 7 junction bases matches TRBD1. The receptor was isolated from a woman younger than 30 with Graves' hyperthyroidism. Sequenced: blood. The CDR3 region has the sequence CASSSVTGSFYEQYF. The sequence in DNA is TGTGCCAGCAGTTCTGTGACAGGGTCGTTCTACGAGCAGTACTTC.